This TCR beta chain stems from a study of cytomegalovirus exposure and HLA in healthy donors. V lost 3 bases and J 3 bases, leaving 6 bases between the germline ends. The length of the CDR3 is 12 residues. Germline values: CDR1 SQVTM, CDR2 ANQGSEA. Both 60 Vbeta primers and 13 Jbeta primers went into the PCR. Assay: immunoSEQ multiplex PCR; the TCRdb copy retains only in-frame clones and omits some. The table lists some 190,000 clones, around 80% of them singletons. Sequencing was carried out using PBMCs. The receptor's source is a woman aged 30 to 39 in good health and CMV-seronegative. V gene TRBV29-1 combines with J gene TRBJ2-1; D may be TRBD2 (5 bases). The CDR3 spells CSVDGNYNEQFF. As DNA, the CDR3 is TGCAGCGTTGACGGGAACTACAATGAGCAGTTCTTC.